This T cell receptor beta chain is from a study of blood T cell repertoires in COVID-19. Measured with immunoSEQ multiplex PCR; TCRdb has only the in-frame clones, and not every one. This table has about 200,000 clones, around 92% appearing once. V shed 4 bases and J shed 1 base, with 14 bases lying between them. The length of the CDR3 is 15 residues. CDR1 is MGHRA, CDR2 YSYEKL, per germline. Assignment of participants to cohorts was predicated upon participant-reported clinical history. This clonotype was sampled from a woman aged 25 to 39 with acute COVID-19. Sequenced: PBMCs or T cells enriched from blood (not recorded which). The chain couples TRBV4-1 to TRBJ2-7; D is perhaps TRBD2 (7 bases). The chain's CDR3 is CASSPERGGSYEQYF. CDR3 coding DNA: TGCGCCAGCAGCCCCGAAAGGGGGGGGTCCTACGAGCAGTACTTC.